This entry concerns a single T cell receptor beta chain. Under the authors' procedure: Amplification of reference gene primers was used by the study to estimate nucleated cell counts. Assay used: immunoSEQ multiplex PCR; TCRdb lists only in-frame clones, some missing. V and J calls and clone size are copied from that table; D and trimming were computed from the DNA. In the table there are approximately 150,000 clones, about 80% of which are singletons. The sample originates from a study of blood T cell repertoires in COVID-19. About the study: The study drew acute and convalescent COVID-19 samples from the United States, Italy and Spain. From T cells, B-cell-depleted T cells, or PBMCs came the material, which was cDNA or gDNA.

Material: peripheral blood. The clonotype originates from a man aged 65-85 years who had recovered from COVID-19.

The CDR3: CASRCPRGLAGGPSLNEQFF. The CDR3 nucleotides are TGTGCAAGTCGCTGCCCCAGGGGACTAGCGGGAGGGCCCTCATTGAATGAGCAGTTCTTC. This sequence joins TRBV12-2 and TRBJ2-1; the table's D call, TRBD2, has no DNA check behind it. TRBV12-2 is classified as a pseudogene. CDR3 length: 20 residues.